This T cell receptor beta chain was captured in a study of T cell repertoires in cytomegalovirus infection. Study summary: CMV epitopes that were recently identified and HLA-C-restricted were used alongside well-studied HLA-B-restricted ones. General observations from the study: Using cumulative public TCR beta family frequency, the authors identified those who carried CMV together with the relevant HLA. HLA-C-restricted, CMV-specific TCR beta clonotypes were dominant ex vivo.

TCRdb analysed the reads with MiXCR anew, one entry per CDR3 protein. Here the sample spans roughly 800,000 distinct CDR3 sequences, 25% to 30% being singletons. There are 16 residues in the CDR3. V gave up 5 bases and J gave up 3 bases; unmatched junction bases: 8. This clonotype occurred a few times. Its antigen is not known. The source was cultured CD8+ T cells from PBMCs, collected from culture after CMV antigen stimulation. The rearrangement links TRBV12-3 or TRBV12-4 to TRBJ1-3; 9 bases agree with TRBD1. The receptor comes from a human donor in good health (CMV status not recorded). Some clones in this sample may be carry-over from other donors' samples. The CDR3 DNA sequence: TGTGCCAGCAGTCGACTCGGGACAGGGCTTGGAAACACCATATATTTT. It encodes CASSRLGTGLGNTIYF.